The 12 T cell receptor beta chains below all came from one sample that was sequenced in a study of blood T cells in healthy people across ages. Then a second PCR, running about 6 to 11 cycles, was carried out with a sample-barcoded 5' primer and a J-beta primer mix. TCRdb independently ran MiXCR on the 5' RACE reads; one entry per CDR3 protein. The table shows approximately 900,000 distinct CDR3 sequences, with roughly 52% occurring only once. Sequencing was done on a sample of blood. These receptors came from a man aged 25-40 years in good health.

The CDR3 DNA is TGCAGCGTTGATGGGGGCGGGGAGCTGTTTTTT. This codes for CSVDGGGELFF. V is TRBV29-1 and J is TRBJ2-2; TRBD1 or TRBD2 may be the D gene (5 bases each). The germline V gene encodes CDR1 SQVTM and CDR2 ANQGSEA. This CDR3 is built from 11 residues. The V and J ends lost 3 bases and 7 bases respectively, with 6 bases between them.

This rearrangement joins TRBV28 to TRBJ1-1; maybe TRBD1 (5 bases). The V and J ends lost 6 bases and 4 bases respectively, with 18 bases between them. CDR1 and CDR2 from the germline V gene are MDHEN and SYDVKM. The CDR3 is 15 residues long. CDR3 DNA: TGTGCCAGCAGCGAAACCAGGGTGGGAAGCACTGAAGCTTTCTTT. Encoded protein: CASSETRVGSTEAFF.

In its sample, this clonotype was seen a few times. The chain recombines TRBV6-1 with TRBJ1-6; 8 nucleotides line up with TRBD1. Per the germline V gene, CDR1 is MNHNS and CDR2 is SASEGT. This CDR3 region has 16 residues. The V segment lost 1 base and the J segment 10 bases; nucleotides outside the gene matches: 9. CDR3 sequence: CASSEVGTGGNSPLHF. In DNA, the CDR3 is TGTGCCAGCAGTGAAGTTGGTACAGGGGGGAACTCACCCCTCCACTTT.

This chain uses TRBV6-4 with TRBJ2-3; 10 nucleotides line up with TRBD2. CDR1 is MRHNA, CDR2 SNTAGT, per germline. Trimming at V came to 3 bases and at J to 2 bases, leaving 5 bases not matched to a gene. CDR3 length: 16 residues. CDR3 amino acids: CASSEASGGHTDTQYF. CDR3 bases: TGTGCCAGCAGTGAGGCTAGCGGGGGCCACACAGATACGCAGTATTTT.

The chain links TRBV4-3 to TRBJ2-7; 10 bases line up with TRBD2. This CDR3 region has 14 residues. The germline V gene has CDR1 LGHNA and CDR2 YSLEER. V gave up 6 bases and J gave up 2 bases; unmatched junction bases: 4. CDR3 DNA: TGCGCCAGCAGTCAGCGGGAGGGAGCCTACGAGCAGTACTTC. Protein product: CASSQREGAYEQYF.

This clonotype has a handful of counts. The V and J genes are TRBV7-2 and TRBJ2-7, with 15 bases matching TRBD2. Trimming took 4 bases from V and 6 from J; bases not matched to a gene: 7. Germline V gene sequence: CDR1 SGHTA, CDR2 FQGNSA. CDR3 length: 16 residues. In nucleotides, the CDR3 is TGTGCCAGCAGCTCCGGGACTAGCGGGGGGCGGCGCGAGCAGTACTTC. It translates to CASSSGTSGGRREQYF.

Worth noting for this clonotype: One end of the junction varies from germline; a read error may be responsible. CDR3 DNA sequence: TGTGTCAGCAGTCGGGGACTAGCGGGGGTAGACAGCGGGACGCAGTATTTT. This codes for CVSSRGLAGVDSGTQYF. The chain combines TRBV6-1 with TRBJ2-3; 14 nucleotides align to TRBD2. Germline-derived CDR1 and CDR2 are MNHNS and SASEGT. This CDR3 has 17 amino acids.

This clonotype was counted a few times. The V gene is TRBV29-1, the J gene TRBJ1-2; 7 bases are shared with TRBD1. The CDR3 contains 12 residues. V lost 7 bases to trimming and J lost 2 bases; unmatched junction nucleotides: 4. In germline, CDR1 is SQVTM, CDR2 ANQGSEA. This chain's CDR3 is CSALTGNYGYTF. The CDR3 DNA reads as TGCAGCGCCCTGACAGGGAACTATGGCTACACCTTC. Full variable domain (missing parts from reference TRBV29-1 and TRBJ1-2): SAVISQKPSRDICQRGTSLTIQCQVDSQVTMMFWYRQQPGQSLTLIATANQGSEATYESGFVIDKFPISRPNLTFSTLTVSNMSPEDSSIYLCSALTGNYGYTFGSGTRLTVV.

The CDR3 DNA reads TGCGGGGCCGTACACAACGTTGTGGGATTCAGGGGCTACACCTTC. Protein product: CGAVHNVVGFRGYTF. This chain uses TRBV29-1 with TRBJ1-2, with D perhaps matching TRBD1 (5 bases). The CDR3 consists of 15 residues. CDR1 and CDR2 (germline): SQVTM, ANQGSEA.

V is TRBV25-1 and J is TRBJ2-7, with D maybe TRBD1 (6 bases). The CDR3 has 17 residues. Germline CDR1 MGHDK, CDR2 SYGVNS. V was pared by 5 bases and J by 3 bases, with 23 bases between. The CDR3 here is CASSTRDITEGHYEQYF. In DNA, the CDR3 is TGTGCCAGCAGTACCCGGGACATTACAGAAGGGCACTACGAGCAGTACTTC.

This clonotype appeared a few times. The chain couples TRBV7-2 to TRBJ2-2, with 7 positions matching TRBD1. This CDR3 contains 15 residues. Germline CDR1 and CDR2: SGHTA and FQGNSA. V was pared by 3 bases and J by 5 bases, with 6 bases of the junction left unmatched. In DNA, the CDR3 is TGTGCCAGCAGCTTCATAGGGGGCGTAACCGGGGAGCTGTTTTTT. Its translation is CASSFIGGVTGELFF.

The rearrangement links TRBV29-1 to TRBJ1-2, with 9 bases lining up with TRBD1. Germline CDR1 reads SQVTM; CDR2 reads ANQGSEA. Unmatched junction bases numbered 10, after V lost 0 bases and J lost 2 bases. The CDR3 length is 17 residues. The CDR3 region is CSVEDRRDREGNYGYTF. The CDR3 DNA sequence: TGCAGCGTTGAAGATAGGAGGGACAGGGAGGGGAACTATGGCTACACCTTC.